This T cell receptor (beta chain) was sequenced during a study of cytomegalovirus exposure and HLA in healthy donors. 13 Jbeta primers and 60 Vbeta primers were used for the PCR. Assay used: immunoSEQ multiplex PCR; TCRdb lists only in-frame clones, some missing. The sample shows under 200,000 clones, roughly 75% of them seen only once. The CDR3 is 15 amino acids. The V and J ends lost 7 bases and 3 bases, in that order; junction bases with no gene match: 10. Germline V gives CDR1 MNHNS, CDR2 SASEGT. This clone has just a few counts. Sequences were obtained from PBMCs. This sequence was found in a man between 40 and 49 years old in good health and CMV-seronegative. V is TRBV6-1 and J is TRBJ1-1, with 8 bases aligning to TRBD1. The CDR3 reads CASKRQGNSDTEAFF. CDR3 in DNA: TGTGCCAGCAAGAGACAGGGGAATTCGGACACTGAAGCTTTCTTT.